This T cell receptor beta chain was recovered during a study of T cell responses to AZD1222 COVID-19 vaccine. The repertoire was sequenced with immunoSEQ multiplex PCR; TCRdb's copy has only in-frame clones and lacks some. This sample has 110,000 to 150,000 clones, with about 90% found just once. Study-level results: Clonal diversity was possibly underestimated; the donors were predominantly white British and more often female.

A note on this clone: Its antigen is still unknown.

Germline CDR1 is LNHDA and CDR2 is SQIVND (reference sequence). CDR3 size: 14 residues. Trimming took 8 bases from V and 6 from J; bases not matched to a gene: 10. This TCR was recovered from an adult in good health. The rearrangement joins TRBV19 to TRBJ2-3; TRBD1 matches at 8 bases. The input for sequencing was peripheral blood, taken on day 0 of AZD1222 vaccination. This CDR3 is CASEGQALGDTQYF. CDR3 DNA: TGTGCCAGTGAGGGACAGGCTCTAGGGGATACGCAGTATTTT.